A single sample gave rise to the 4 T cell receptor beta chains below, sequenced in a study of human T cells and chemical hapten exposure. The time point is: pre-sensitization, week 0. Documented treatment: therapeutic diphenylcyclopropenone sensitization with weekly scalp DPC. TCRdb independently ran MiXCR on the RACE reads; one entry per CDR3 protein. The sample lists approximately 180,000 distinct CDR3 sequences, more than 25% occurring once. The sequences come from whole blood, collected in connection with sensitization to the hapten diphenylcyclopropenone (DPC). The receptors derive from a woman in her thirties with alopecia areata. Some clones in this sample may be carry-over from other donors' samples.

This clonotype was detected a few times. The CDR3 sequence: CASSLGQGAINSPLHF. CDR3 coding DNA: TGTGCCAGCAGCTTGGGACAGGGAGCCATCAATTCACCCCTCCACTTT. The chain recombines TRBV11-1 with TRBJ1-6; the match to TRBD1 covers 9 bases. The germline gives CDR1 SGHAT, CDR2 FQDESV (reference sequence). V lost 3 bases to trimming and J lost 7 bases; unmatched junction nucleotides: 7. CDR3 length: 16 amino acids.

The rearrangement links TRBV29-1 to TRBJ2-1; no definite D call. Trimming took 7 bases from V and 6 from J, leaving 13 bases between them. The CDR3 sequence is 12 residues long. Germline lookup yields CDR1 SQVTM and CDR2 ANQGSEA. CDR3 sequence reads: CSGAPGSNEQFF. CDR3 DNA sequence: TGCAGCGGCGCCCCGGGTTCCAATGAGCAGTTCTTC.

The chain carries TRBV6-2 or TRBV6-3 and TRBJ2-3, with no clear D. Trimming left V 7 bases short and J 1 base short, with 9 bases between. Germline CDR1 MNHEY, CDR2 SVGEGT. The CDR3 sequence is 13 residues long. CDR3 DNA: TGTGCCAGCACCCACAGCGGCACAGATACGCAGTATTTT. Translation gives CASTHSGTDTQYF.

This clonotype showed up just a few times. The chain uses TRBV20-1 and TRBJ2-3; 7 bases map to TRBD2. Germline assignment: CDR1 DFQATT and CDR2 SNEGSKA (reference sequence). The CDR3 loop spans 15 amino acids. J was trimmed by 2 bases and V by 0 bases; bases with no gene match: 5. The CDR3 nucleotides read TGCAGTGCTAGAGATCGGGGGGATCCCACAGATACGCAGTATTTT. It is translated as CSARDRGDPTDTQYF.